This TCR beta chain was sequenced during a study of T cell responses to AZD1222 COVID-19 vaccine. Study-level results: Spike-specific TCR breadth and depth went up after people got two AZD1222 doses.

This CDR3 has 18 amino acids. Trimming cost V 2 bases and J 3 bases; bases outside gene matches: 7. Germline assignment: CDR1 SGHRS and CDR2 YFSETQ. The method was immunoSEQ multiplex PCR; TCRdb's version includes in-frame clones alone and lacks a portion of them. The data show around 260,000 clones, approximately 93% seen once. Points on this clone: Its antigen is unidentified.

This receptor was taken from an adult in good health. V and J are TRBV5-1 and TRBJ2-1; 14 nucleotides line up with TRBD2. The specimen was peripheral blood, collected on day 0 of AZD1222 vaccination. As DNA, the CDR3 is TGCGCCAGCAGCTTCCCGACTAGCGGGAGGGGGAACTACAATGAGCAGTTCTTC. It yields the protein CASSFPTSGRGNYNEQFF.